A selection of T cell receptor beta chains follows, all from one sample in a study of blood T cell repertoires in COVID-19. Profiled with immunoSEQ multiplex PCR; TCRdb holds only in-frame clones, not every one. The table records around 390,000 clones, 85% to 90% of them present only once. The sequenced sample was PBMCs or T cells enriched from blood (not recorded which). The receptor set was obtained from a woman aged 50 to 60 who had recovered from COVID-19. Both conserved end residues are part of each CDR3. A D gene is named only where the DNA matches it firmly. Some rows have no size entry. The others give once, few or many, or a class for an expanded clone.

j_call v_call cdr3_length clone_size d_call cdr3_aa cdr3_nt
TRBJ1-1 TRBV29-1 14 once - CSVRPQGANTEAFF TGCAGCGTTCGCCCCCAAGGGGCGAACACTGAAGCTTTCTTT
TRBJ1-2 TRBV7-2 15 - - CASSATTGSNYGYTF TGTGCCAGCAGCGCCACCACAGGGTCTAACTATGGCTACACCTTC
TRBJ2-3 TRBV24-1 16 - TRBD1 CATSDSTRTGADTQYF TGTGCCACCAGTGACTCGACCCGGACAGGGGCAGATACGCAGTATTTT
TRBJ1-3 TRBV6-5 15 - - CASSYGLVSGNTIYF TGTGCCAGCAGTTATGGGCTTGTCTCTGGAAACACCATATATTTT
TRBJ1-2 TRBV5-1 14 - TRBD1 CACGTGGLDYGYTF TGCGCCTGCGGGACAGGGGGCCTGGACTATGGCTACACCTTC
TRBJ1-1 TRBV5-8 12 - - CASSLLLAEAFF TGTGCCAGCAGCTTGCTTCTAGCTGAAGCTTTCTTT
TRBJ1-1 TRBV10-3 14 - TRBD1 CAISERGLNTEAFF TGTGCCATCAGTGAGAGGGGGCTGAACACTGAAGCTTTCTTT
TRBJ2-2 TRBV7-2 15 - - CASSLAGANTGELFF TGTGCCAGCAGCTTAGCGGGCGCGAACACCGGGGAGCTGTTTTTT
TRBJ2-1 TRBV27 15 - TRBD1 CASSFGTGFSNEQFF TGTGCCAGCAGTTTCGGGACAGGGTTTAGCAATGAGCAGTTCTTC
TRBJ1-2 TRBV19 15 - TRBD1 CASSPWTGVTYGYTF TGTGCCAGTAGTCCTTGGACAGGGGTGACCTATGGCTACACCTTC
TRBJ1-1 TRBV19 14 - TRBD1 CASSGTGGGTEAFF TGTGCCAGTAGTGGGACAGGGGGGGGGACTGAAGCTTTCTTT
TRBJ1-2 TRBV29-1 13 - TRBD1 CSAGETGGHGYTF TGCAGCGCCGGTGAAACAGGGGGACACGGCTACACCTTC
TRBJ2-3 TRBV6-2/TRBV6-3 15 - TRBD1 CASSPGTGPTDTQYF TGTGCCAGCAGTCCCGGGACAGGACCCACAGATACGCAGTATTTT
TRBJ1-5 TRBV7-2 18 - TRBD1 CASSPGTGGSLGNQPQHF TGTGCCAGCAGCCCCGGGACAGGGGGCAGTTTGGGCAATCAGCCCCAGCATTTT
TRBJ1-2 TRBV19 14 - - CASSILSLSYGYTF TGTGCCAGTAGTATTCTTAGCCTCTCCTATGGCTACACCTTC
TRBJ1-4 TRBV16 15 - TRBD1 CASSRTGRGSEKLFF TGTGCCAGCAGCCGGACAGGGAGAGGGAGTGAAAAACTGTTTTTT
TRBJ1-2 TRBV5-6 17 once - CASSLMGRVGDTYGYTF TGTGCCAGCAGCTTAATGGGTCGGGTCGGGGACACCTATGGCTACACCTTC
TRBJ1-2 TRBV11-2 16 - - CASRVGTGRANYGYTF TGTGCCAGCAGAGTGGGCACAGGCCGAGCTAACTATGGCTACACCTTC
TRBJ1-5 TRBV2 14 - - CASNPGESNQPQHF TGTGCCAGCAATCCTGGGGAGAGCAATCAGCCCCAGCATTTT
TRBJ2-2 TRBV3-1/TRBV3-2 13 - - CASVWADTGELFF TGTGCCAGCGTGTGGGCAGACACCGGGGAGCTGTTTTTT
TRBJ2-7 TRBV28 15 - TRBD2 CASSLPLAVSYEQYF TGTGCCAGCAGTTTGCCCCTAGCGGTCTCCTACGAGCAGTACTTC
TRBJ2-1 TRBV15 16 - TRBD2 CATSRDQTSGGNEQFF TGTGCCACCAGCAGAGATCAAACTAGCGGGGGCAATGAGCAGTTCTTC
TRBJ2-3 TRBV29-1 16 - TRBD2 CSVEGASGDSTDTQYF TGCAGCGTTGAAGGCGCTAGCGGGGACAGCACAGATACGCAGTATTTT
TRBJ2-2 TRBV5-1 16 once - CASSWTVLENTGELFF TGCGCCAGCAGCTGGACAGTCCTAGAGAACACCGGGGAGCTGTTTTTT
TRBJ2-5 TRBV28 15 - TRBD1 CASSLPRDRGQTQYF TGTGCCAGCAGTCTCCCCCGGGACAGGGGACAGACCCAGTACTTC
TRBJ2-1 TRBV5-1 17 - TRBD2 CASSFYTSGGLGNEQFF TGCGCCAGCAGCTTCTATACTAGCGGGGGGCTCGGGAATGAGCAGTTCTTC
TRBJ2-7 TRBV7-6 15 - TRBD1 CASSSRQGVSNEQYF TGTGCCAGCAGTTCAAGACAGGGGGTTTCCAACGAGCAGTACTTC
TRBJ1-5 TRBV4-1 17 once TRBD1 CASSQDVSRGQNQPQHF TGCGCCAGCAGCCAAGATGTTTCTAGGGGACAGAATCAGCCCCAGCATTTT
TRBJ1-2 TRBV7-3 15 once - CASSPDAKGVYGYTF TGTGCCAGCAGCCCGGACGCAAAGGGGGTCTATGGCTACACCTTC
TRBJ2-7 TRBV9 16 few TRBD1 CASSAGTGPRGYEQYF TGTGCCAGCAGCGCTGGGACAGGCCCAAGGGGTTACGAGCAGTACTTC
TRBJ1-2 TRBV4-3 14 - - CASSQTTGTYGYTF TGCGCCAGCAGCCAGACCACAGGTACCTATGGCTACACCTTC
TRBJ1-2 TRBV2 14 - - CASSVEGEKNGYTF TGTGCCAGCAGTGTGGAGGGAGAGAAGAATGGCTACACCTTC
TRBJ1-2 TRBV30 12 - TRBD1 CAWAHQTGGYTF TGTGCCTGGGCGCACCAGACAGGGGGCTACACCTTC
TRBJ1-2 TRBV28 14 - TRBD1 CASSSLGTGHGYTF TGTGCCAGCAGCTCCTTGGGGACAGGGCATGGCTACACCTTC
TRBJ2-7 TRBV2 12 - - CASQSWSYEQYF TGTGCCAGCCAGTCTTGGTCCTACGAGCAGTACTTC
TRBJ1-1 TRBV6-2/TRBV6-3 14 few TRBD1 CASSQGVRNTEAFF TGTGCCAGCAGCCAGGGGGTCCGGAACACTGAAGCTTTCTTT
TRBJ2-7 TRBV5-1 15 - TRBD2 CASSFSASGGYEQYF TGCGCCAGCAGTTTTTCGGCTAGCGGGGGCTACGAGCAGTACTTC